Following are 6 T cell receptor beta chains from one sample sequenced in a study of T-cell memory formation after mild COVID-19. MiXCR was run by TCRdb on the 5' RACE reads, yielding one entry per CDR3 protein. The table lists 200,000 to 300,000 distinct CDR3 sequences, 15% of them singletons. The sample taken for sequencing was PBMCs or a T cell subset sorted from them (not recorded which). The receptors here all came from an adult woman who had mild COVID-19 (a few samples of this study predate the infection). Cell type and time point are not known.

This clonotype was found a few times. The chain has TRBV6-5 and TRBJ2-2; 10 nucleotides agree with TRBD1. The ends lost 2 bases at V and 6 bases at J; junction bases unmatched: 6. The CDR3 consists of 16 residues. Germline V lookup: CDR1 MNHEY, CDR2 SVGAGI. The CDR3 region is CASSYGTGAGPGELFF. CDR3 DNA: TGTGCCAGCAGTTACGGGACAGGGGCTGGTCCCGGGGAGCTGTTTTTT.

This clonotype is classed as medium-sized. This chain joins TRBV12-3 or TRBV12-4 and TRBJ2-7; TRBD1 matches 8 bases. The CDR3 spans 14 residues. Germline trimming cut 5 bases from V and 2 bases from J; bases unmatched to any gene: 5. The CDR3 protein is CASSPDRAAYEQYF. Here the CDR3 DNA reads TGTGCCAGCAGTCCGGACAGGGCGGCCTACGAGCAGTACTTC.

At least ten counts were recorded for this clonotype. The chain carries TRBV5-1 and TRBJ2-7; TRBD2 matches 10 bases. After removal of 5 bases from V and 5 bases from J, the junction contained 10 bases not matched to a gene. Germline lookup yields CDR1 SGHRS and CDR2 YFSETQ. This CDR3 spans 15 amino acids. The CDR3 DNA reads as TGCGCCAGCAGTCTTGGCCTAGCGGGAGAGAACGAGCAGTACTTC. Translated: CASSLGLAGENEQYF.

This sequence joins TRBV29-1 and TRBJ2-2, with a weak D call TRBD2 (6 bases). The CDR3 extends over 13 amino acids. The germline CDR1 and CDR2 sequences are SQVTM and ANQGSEA. Trimming left V 3 bases short and J 5 bases short, with 10 bases between. CDR3 sequence: CSVDRAGTGELFF. The CDR3 nucleotides are TGCAGCGTTGACCGGGCGGGAACCGGGGAGCTGTTTTTT.

This clonotype was seen ten or more times. This chain links TRBV6-5 with TRBJ2-1; TRBD1 agrees at 12 bases. The CDR3 is 14 amino acids. Germline assignment: CDR1 MNHEY and CDR2 SVGAGI. The V gene end was trimmed by 2 bases and the J gene end by 10 bases; junction bases not matched to a gene: 3. DNA for the CDR3: TGTGCCAGCAGTTACACGGGACAGGGGGCCGAGCAGTTCTTC. Translating it yields CASSYTGQGAEQFF.

This clonotype showed up just a few times. This chain joins TRBV30 and TRBJ1-5, with 8 bases matching TRBD1. Trimming removed 4 bases from V and 7 bases from J; junction bases left unmatched: 9. The length of the CDR3 is 14 residues. The germline V gene encodes CDR1 GTSNPN and CDR2 SVGIG (reference sequence). The CDR3 DNA reads as TGTGCCTGGACTGGACAGGGAAGAGGCCAGCCCCAGCATTTT. It yields the protein CAWTGQGRGQPQHF.